This T cell receptor (beta chain) was retrieved from a study of T cell responses to AZD1222 COVID-19 vaccine. This clone came up once. The target antigen is unknown. Whole-study findings and limits: Mostly white British, mostly female donors; authors suggested clonal diversity may be underestimated. Spike-specific TCR repertoires showed rising breadth and depth after two AZD1222 doses. Only after the peak T cell response were repertoires sampled. Of the AZD1222 recipients, only 5 to 7 were seropositive at baseline.

CDR1 SNHLY and CDR2 FYNNEI come from the germline V gene. With 5 bases removed from V and 3 bases from J, the gap between germline ends came to 13 bases. The CDR3 is made up of 14 amino acids. Generated by immunoSEQ multiplex PCR, the TCRdb table keeps only in-frame clones and is missing some. Here the sample spans around 140,000 clones, approximately 85% being singletons. The source of this sequence is an adult who received the MenACWY meningococcal vaccine as a control. The source was peripheral blood, collected 28 days after the second dose of the MenACWY control vaccine. The chain recombines TRBV2 with TRBJ2-5; D perhaps matches TRBD1 (8 bases). The CDR3 here is CASSLQGGEETQYF. CDR3 in DNA: TGTGCCAGCAGTCTACAGGGGGGGGAAGAGACCCAGTACTTC.